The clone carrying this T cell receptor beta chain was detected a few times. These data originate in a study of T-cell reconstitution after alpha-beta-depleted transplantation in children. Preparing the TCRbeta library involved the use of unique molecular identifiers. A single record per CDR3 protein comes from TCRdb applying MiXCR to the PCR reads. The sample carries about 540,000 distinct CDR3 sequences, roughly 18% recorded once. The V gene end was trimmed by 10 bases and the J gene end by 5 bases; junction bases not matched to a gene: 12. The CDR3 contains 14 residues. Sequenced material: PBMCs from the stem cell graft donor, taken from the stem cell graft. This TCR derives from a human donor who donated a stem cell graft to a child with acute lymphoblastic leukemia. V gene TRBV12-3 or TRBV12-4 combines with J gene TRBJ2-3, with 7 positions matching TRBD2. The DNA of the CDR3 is TGTGCCACGATAAGCGGGGAGAAAGGAGATACGCAGTATTTT. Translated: CATISGEKGDTQYF.